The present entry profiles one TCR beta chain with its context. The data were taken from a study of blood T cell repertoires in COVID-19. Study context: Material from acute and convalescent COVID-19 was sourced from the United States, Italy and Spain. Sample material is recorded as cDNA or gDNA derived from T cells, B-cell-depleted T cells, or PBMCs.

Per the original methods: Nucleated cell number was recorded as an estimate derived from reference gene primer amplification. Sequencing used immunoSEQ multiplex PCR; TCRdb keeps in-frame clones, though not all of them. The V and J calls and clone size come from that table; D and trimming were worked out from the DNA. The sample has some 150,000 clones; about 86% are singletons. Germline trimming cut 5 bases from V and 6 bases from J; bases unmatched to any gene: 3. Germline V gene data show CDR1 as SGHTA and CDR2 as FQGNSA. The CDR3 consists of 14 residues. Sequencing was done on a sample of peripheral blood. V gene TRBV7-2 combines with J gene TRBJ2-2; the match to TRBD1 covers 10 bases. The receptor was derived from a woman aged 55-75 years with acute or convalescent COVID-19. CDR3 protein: CASSGQGVSGELFF. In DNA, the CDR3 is TGTGCCAGCAGCGGACAGGGGGTATCCGGGGAGCTGTTTTTT. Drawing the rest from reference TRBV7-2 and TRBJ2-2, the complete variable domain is GAGVSQSPSNKVTEKGKDVELRCDPISGHTALYWYRQSLGQGLEFLIYFQGNSAPDKSGLPSDRFSAERTGGSVSTLTIQRTQQEDSAVYLCASSGQGVSGELFFGEGSRLTVL.